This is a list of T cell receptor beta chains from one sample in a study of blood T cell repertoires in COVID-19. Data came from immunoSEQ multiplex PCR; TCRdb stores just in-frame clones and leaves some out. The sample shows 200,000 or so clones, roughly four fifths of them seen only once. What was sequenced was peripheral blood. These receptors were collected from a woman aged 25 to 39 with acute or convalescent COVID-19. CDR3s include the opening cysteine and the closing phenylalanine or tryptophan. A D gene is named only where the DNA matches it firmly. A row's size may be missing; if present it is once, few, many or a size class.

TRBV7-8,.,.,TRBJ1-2,TGTGCCAGCAGCTTATATAGAGTTCCTCCGGGCTATGGCTACACCTTC,CASSLYRVPPGYGYTF
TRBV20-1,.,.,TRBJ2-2,TGCAGTGCCAGTTTCGGAGGGTACCGCACCGGGGAGCTGTTTTTT,CSASFGGYRTGELFF
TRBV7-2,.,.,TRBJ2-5,TGTGCCAGCAGAAACCCCGGCCGGGGGAGCCAAGAGACCCAGTACTTC,CASRNPGRGSQETQYF
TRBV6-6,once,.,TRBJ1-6,TGTGCCAGCCTCGGGGGGAGCTCCTATAATTCACCCCTCCACTTT,CASLGGSSYNSPLHF
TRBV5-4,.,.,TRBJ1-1,TGTGCCAGCAGCTTGGCTGGGGCCACTGAAGCTTTCTTT,CASSLAGATEAFF
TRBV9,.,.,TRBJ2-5,TGTGCCAGCAGTGGTAGCATTCGAGAGACCCAGTACTTC,CASSGSIRETQYF
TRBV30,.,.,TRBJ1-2,TGTGCCTGGAGTCGGGATACCCTCTATGGCTACACCTTC,CAWSRDTLYGYTF
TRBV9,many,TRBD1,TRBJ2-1,TGTGCCAGCAGCGTAGACAGGGGTTACTACAATGAGCAGTTCTTC,CASSVDRGYYNEQFF
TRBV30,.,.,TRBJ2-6,TGTGCCTGGAGTCCGACAGGTCTCTCTGGGGCCAACGTCCTGACTTTC,CAWSPTGLSGANVLTF
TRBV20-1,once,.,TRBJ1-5,TGCAGTGCGAGTGACGGGATCTATAGCAATCAGCCCCAGCATTTT,CSASDGIYSNQPQHF
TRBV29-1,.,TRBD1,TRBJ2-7,TGCAGCGTTGAAGGAAGGAGGGACAGGGGTGGGTACGAGCAGTACTTC,CSVEGRRDRGGYEQYF
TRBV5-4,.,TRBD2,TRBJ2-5,TGTGCCAGCAGCCGCATAGCGGGCCAAGAGACCCAGTACTTC,CASSRIAGQETQYF
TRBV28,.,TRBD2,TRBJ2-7,TGTGCCACTTATAGCGGGGCCTCCTACGAGCAGTACTTC,CATYSGASYEQYF
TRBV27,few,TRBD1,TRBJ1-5,TGTGCCAGCAGTCTCCACTTTGACAGGGCCAATCAGCCCCAGCATTTT,CASSLHFDRANQPQHF
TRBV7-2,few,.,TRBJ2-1,TGTGCCAGCAGCTTGGTGTTCCAGGATGAGCAGTTCTTC,CASSLVFQDEQFF
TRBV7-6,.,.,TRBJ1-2,TGTGCCAGCAGCTTAGTGGGGGGAGACTATGGCTACACCTTC,CASSLVGGDYGYTF
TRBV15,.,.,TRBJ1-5,TGTGCCACCAGCAGAGTACGGGGGGCTCAGCCCCAGCATTTT,CATSRVRGAQPQHF
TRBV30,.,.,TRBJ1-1,TGTGCCTGGAAAGCCCAATACGACACTGAAGCTTTCTTT,CAWKAQYDTEAFF
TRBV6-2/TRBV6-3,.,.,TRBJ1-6,TGTGCCAGCAGTTACTTCGGGGGGAGGACCTCCTATAATTCACCCCTCCACTTT,CASSYFGGRTSYNSPLHF
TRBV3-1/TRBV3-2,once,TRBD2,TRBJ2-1,TGTGCCAGCAGCTTAAGGGGGACTAGCGGGTCCGGCGAGCAGTTCTTC,CASSLRGTSGSGEQFF
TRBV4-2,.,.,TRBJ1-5,TGTGCCAGCAGCCAAGAACAGGGAAGCAATCAGCCCCAGCATTTT,CASSQEQGSNQPQHF
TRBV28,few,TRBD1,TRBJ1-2,TGTGCCAGTCTTGGCACAGGGGGCTTCTATGGCTACACCTTC,CASLGTGGFYGYTF
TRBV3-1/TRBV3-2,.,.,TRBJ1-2,TGTGCCACCAGCAGGGACTTCGACGACGGCTACACCTTC,CATSRDFDDGYTF
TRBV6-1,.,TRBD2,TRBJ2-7,TGTGCCAGCAGTGAAGAGCGGGACCCTTATGAGCAGTACTTC,CASSEERDPYEQYF
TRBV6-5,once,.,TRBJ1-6,TGTGCCAGCAAAGCAGGGGCGACGTATAATTCACCCCTCCACTTT,CASKAGATYNSPLHF
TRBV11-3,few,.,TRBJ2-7,TGTGCCAGCAGCCCAACGAGGCAGGGAAGGCAGTACTTC,CASSPTRQGRQYF
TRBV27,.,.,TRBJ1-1,TGTGCCAGCAGTTTATCCCCCGCAAGGAGCACTGAAGCTTTCTTT,CASSLSPARSTEAFF
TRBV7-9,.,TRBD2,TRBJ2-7,TGTGCCAGCAGCTTAGCTAGCGGGGACTACGAGCAGTACTTC,CASSLASGDYEQYF
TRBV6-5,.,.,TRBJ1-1,TGTGCCAGCAGTTTAGTCCCGGGGAGCACTGAAGCTTTCTTT,CASSLVPGSTEAFF
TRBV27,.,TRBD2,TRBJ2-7,TGTGCCAGCAGTTTACGCCGATCCCGGCTAGGCCTAGCGGGGGGAACCTACGAGCAGTACTTC,CASSLRRSRLGLAGGTYEQYF
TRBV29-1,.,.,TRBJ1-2,TGCAGCGTCCGGGAAGGCTCTAACTATGGCTACACCTTC,CSVREGSNYGYTF
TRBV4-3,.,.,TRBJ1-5,TGCGCCAGCAGCCCTTTGCCAGGGCCACAGCCCCAGCATTTT,CASSPLPGPQPQHF
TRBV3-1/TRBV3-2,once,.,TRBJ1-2,TGTGCCAGCAGCCAAGGAGCTGCCTATGGCTACACCTTC,CASSQGAAYGYTF
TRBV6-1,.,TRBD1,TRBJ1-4,TGTGCCAGCAGTGGACAGGGGTTGTGGGAATCAAGGGAAAAACTGTTTTTT,CASSGQGLWESREKLFF
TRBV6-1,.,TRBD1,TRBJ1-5,TGTGCCAGCAGTGGGTCCGAGGGACAGGGTGATCAGCCCCAGCATTTT,CASSGSEGQGDQPQHF
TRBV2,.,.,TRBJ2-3,TGTGCCAGCAGTGGAGCCGGGTGGGTCACAGATACGCAGTATTTT,CASSGAGWVTDTQYF
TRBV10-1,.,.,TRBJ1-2,TGCGCCAGCAGTGATTTTCCACCCGGTGTGTCCGGCTACACCTTC,CASSDFPPGVSGYTF